This note documents a single T cell receptor (beta chain) sequence. Under the authors' procedure: Reference gene primer amplification yielded estimated nucleated cell counts. Libraries were prepared by immunoSEQ multiplex PCR; TCRdb keeps only in-frame clonotypes and omits some of them. The D gene and trimming were derived from the DNA, and the V and J assignments and clone size from that table. The sample contains approximately 97,000 clones, 85% to 90% of which appear only once. This CDR3 spans 14 amino acids. Trimming cost V 1 base and J 5 bases, with 8 bases left between them. The germline V gene encodes CDR1 MGHDK and CDR2 SYGVNS. This sample is drawn from a study of blood T cell repertoires in COVID-19.

The sample consisted of peripheral blood. This rearrangement joins TRBV25-1 to TRBJ2-2; D may be TRBD2 (5 bases). The source of this sequence is a man in his forties or fifties with active or convalescent COVID-19. The CDR3 DNA reads TGTGCCAGCAGTGAATCCACGGGAACCGGGGAGCTGTTTTTT. Translating it yields CASSESTGTGELFF.